Below, 19 T cell receptor beta chains from the same sample are listed, as sequenced in a study of T cell responses to AZD1222 COVID-19 vaccine. Profiled with immunoSEQ multiplex PCR; TCRdb holds only in-frame clones, not every one. Of more than 250,000 clones in the sample, approximately 93% are singletons; the top ten hold less than 0.65%. This specimen was peripheral blood, taken on day 0 of AZD1222 vaccination. These receptors were taken from an adult in good health.

The chain has TRBV28 and TRBJ2-7; tentatively, D is TRBD2 (6 bases). Germline V CDR1 and CDR2: MDHEN, SYDVKM. The CDR3 contains 13 residues. Trimming pared 8 bases from V and 2 bases from J, leaving 13 bases between. This CDR3 reads CASGPRGPYEQYF. In nucleotides, the CDR3 is TGTGCCAGCGGACCGCGGGGCCCCTACGAGCAGTACTTC.

CDR3 protein: CSASRVLNTGELFF. The CDR3 DNA sequence: TGCAGTGCTAGTCGCGTCCTGAACACCGGGGAGCTGTTTTTT. The chain employs TRBV20-1 and TRBJ2-2; no definite D call. Germline lookup yields CDR1 DFQATT and CDR2 SNEGSKA (reference sequence). This CDR3 spans 14 amino acids. Trimming took 3 bases from V and 1 from J, leaving 9 bases between them.

The CDR3, as DNA: TGTGCCAGCAGCTGGGGGGGGTACAGGACCGCCTTTGGGCACGAGCAGTACTTC. Translation: CASSWGGYRTAFGHEQYF. The chain is built from TRBV7-2 and TRBJ2-7, with TRBD2 matching 7 bases. The V segment lost 4 bases and the J segment 5 bases; nucleotides outside the gene matches: 20. There are 18 residues in the CDR3. Germline V gene lookup returns CDR1 SGHTA and CDR2 FQGNSA. Complete variable domain (other parts from reference TRBV7-2 and TRBJ2-7): GAGVSQSPSNKVTEKGKDVELRCDPISGHTALYWYRQSLGQGLEFLIYFQGNSAPDKSGLPSDRFSAERTGGSVSTLTIQRTQQEDSAVYLCASSWGGYRTAFGHEQYFGPGTRLTVT.

The chain uses TRBV4-3 and TRBJ2-1; the match to TRBD1 covers 8 bases. Germline-derived CDR1 and CDR2 are LGHNA and YSLEER. The V and J ends lost 0 bases and 4 bases, in that order; junction bases with no gene match: 2. The CDR3 is 15 residues long. This CDR3 reads CASSQDRDRYNEQFF. The CDR3 nucleotides are TGCGCCAGCAGCCAAGACAGGGACAGGTACAATGAGCAGTTCTTC.

This sequence joins TRBV5-1 and TRBJ1-1; maybe TRBD1 (6 bases). CDR1 is SGHRS and CDR2 is YFSETQ in the germline V gene. The CDR3 has 15 amino acids. The germline V and J ends were trimmed by 0 bases and 4 bases, with 13 bases remaining between them. CDR3 DNA: TGCGCCAGCAGCTTGGCCTTAGGGGGGGTCACTGAAGCTTTCTTT. Its protein product is CASSLALGGVTEAFF.

The rearrangement uses TRBV13 and TRBJ1-4; TRBD1 aligns across 7 bases. Germline V gene lookup returns CDR1 PRHDT and CDR2 FYEKMQ (reference sequence). The ends lost 5 bases at V and 12 bases at J; junction bases unmatched: 12. This CDR3 has 14 residues. CDR3 protein: CASSLYSGGVELFF. In DNA form, the CDR3 reads TGTGCCAGCAGCCTTTACTCAGGGGGAGTCGAACTGTTTTTT.

V usage is TRBV28 and J usage is TRBJ2-2; D ambiguous. The CDR3 contains 14 residues. Trimming took 6 bases from V and 4 from J, leaving 12 bases between them. CDR1 and CDR2 from the germline V gene are MDHEN and SYDVKM. The CDR3 sequence is CASSPPRSTGELFF. The CDR3 DNA reads TGTGCCAGCAGCCCACCCCGGAGCACCGGGGAGCTGTTTTTT.

The J gene is TRBJ2-5, the V gene TRBV5-4; 13 bases line up with TRBD2. Germline CDR1 SGHNT, CDR2 YYREEE (reference sequence). V was clipped by 4 bases and J by 5 bases; unmatched bases: 8. CDR3 length equals 16 residues. Here the CDR3 reads CASSPGGLAGPETQYF. CDR3 bases: TGTGCCAGCAGCCCCGGGGGACTAGCGGGACCGGAGACCCAGTACTTC.

The chain uses TRBV7-9 and TRBJ2-7; TRBD1 matches 7 bases. CDR3 length: 14 amino acids. The germline gives CDR1 SEHNR, CDR2 FQNEAQ (reference sequence). V dropped 3 bases and J dropped 2; count of bases not matched to a gene: 4. This chain's CDR3 is CASSFLQGPYEQYF. The CDR3 DNA reads TGTGCCAGCAGCTTTCTACAGGGGCCCTACGAGCAGTACTTC.

The chain employs TRBV7-9 and TRBJ1-4; D is perhaps TRBD1 (5 bases). This CDR3 is built from 15 residues. Per the germline V gene, CDR1 is SEHNR and CDR2 is FQNEAQ (reference sequence). V shed 0 bases and J shed 6 bases, with 11 bases lying between them. CDR3 loop: CASSLAIREDEKLFF. The CDR3 DNA reads TGTGCCAGCAGCTTAGCGATCAGGGAAGATGAAAAACTGTTTTTT.

The chain recombines TRBV5-1 with TRBJ1-3, with a tentative D call TRBD1 (5 bases). The ends were cut back, 4 bases at V and 4 bases at J, with 9 bases in the middle. Germline V gene data show CDR1 as SGHRS and CDR2 as YFSETQ. This CDR3 has 13 residues. This CDR3 reads CASSPGRGNTIYF. The CDR3 nucleotides read TGCGCCAGCAGCCCGGGACGGGGAAACACCATATATTTT. Drawing the rest from reference TRBV5-1 and TRBJ1-3, the complete variable domain is KAGVTQTPRYLIKTRGQQVTLSCSPISGHRSVSWYQQTPGQGLQFLFEYFSETQRNKGNFPGRFSGRQFSNSRSEMNVSTLELGDSALYLCASSPGRGNTIYFGEGSWLTVV.

The chain carries TRBV19 and TRBJ2-1; the match to TRBD2 covers 7 bases. Germline CDR1 LNHDA, CDR2 SQIVND (reference sequence). This CDR3 comprises 14 residues. V was clipped by 4 bases and J by 5 bases; unmatched bases: 5. The CDR3 sequence: CASSTRLADNEQFF. CDR3 DNA sequence: TGTGCCAGTAGTACACGACTAGCTGACAATGAGCAGTTCTTC.

The chain recombines TRBV28 with TRBJ1-3, with D unclear. Germline V gene data show CDR1 as MDHEN and CDR2 as SYDVKM. This CDR3 has 13 amino acids. V was clipped by 9 bases and J by 0 bases, with 9 bases between them. CDR3: CASETISGNTIYF. Written as DNA, the CDR3 is TGTGCCAGTGAAACAATCTCTGGAAACACCATATATTTT. The entire variable domain, with the rest obtained from reference TRBV28 and TRBJ1-3, is as follows: DVKVTQSSRYLVKRTGEKVFLECVQDMDHENMFWYRQDPGLGLRLIYFSYDVKMKEKGDIPEGYSVSREKKERFSLILESASTNQTSMYLCASETISGNTIYFGEGSWLTVV.

This clone was detected once. This rearrangement joins TRBV18 to TRBJ1-6; no clear D. Trimming took off 4 bases at V and 8 bases at J, with 15 bases between the two ends. Germline CDR1 KGHSH, CDR2 LQKENI. There are 15 residues in the CDR3. Here the CDR3 reads CASSRIRAADSPLHF. CDR3 DNA: TGTGCCAGCTCACGTATAAGGGCCGCAGATTCACCCCTCCACTTT.

This clone appeared a single time. The gene calls are TRBV3-1 (or the pseudogene TRBV3-2) and TRBJ1-4, with TRBD1 as a possible D gene (5 bases). Germline V lookup: CDR1 LGHDT, CDR2 YNNKEL (reference sequence). V dropped 1 base and J dropped 5 bases, with 11 bases sitting between them. The CDR3 runs 15 residues. CDR3 sequence reads: CASSQVWDPNEKLFF. DNA for the CDR3: TGTGCCAGCAGCCAAGTGTGGGACCCCAATGAAAAACTGTTTTTT.

The CDR3 bases are TGTGCCAGCAGCGCGGAGGGCAGGGTTAATGAAAAACTGTTTTTT. This translates into CASSAEGRVNEKLFF. The V and J genes are TRBV7-2 and TRBJ1-4, with a tentative D call TRBD1 (5 bases). Per germline, CDR1 SGHTA and CDR2 FQGNSA. The CDR3 has 15 residues. V was pared by 5 bases and J by 4 bases, with 14 bases between.

The V and J genes are TRBV2 and TRBJ1-1, with a weak D call TRBD1 (6 bases). V was cut by 6 bases and J by 4 bases, with 18 bases left in between. The CDR3 has 15 residues. From germline, CDR1 is SNHLY and CDR2 FYNNEI. Written as DNA, the CDR3 is TGTGCCAGCAGCGCTCCGCAGGGGAGGGGCACTGAAGCTTTCTTT. This codes for CASSAPQGRGTEAFF.

The chain couples TRBV5-1 to TRBJ2-7, with TRBD1 identical over 9 bases. The CDR3 totals 14 residues. The V and J ends lost 4 bases and 7 bases, in that order; junction bases with no gene match: 9. Looked up from germline, CDR1 is SGHRS and CDR2 is YFSETQ. CDR3 nucleotide sequence: TGCGCCAGCAGCCCGACAGGGGGAAAAAGGGAGCAGTACTTC. It encodes CASSPTGGKREQYF.

The V and J genes are TRBV9 and TRBJ1-6; 9 nucleotides match TRBD1. Germline V lookup: CDR1 SGDLS, CDR2 YYNGEE. This CDR3 spans 15 amino acids. The V segment lost 3 bases and the J segment 7 bases; nucleotides outside the gene matches: 5. The CDR3 DNA follows: TGTGCCAGCAGCGCCGCCGGGACAGGGAATTCACCCCTCCACTTT. Translating it yields CASSAAGTGNSPLHF. The variable domain in full, with the rest retrieved from reference TRBV9 and TRBJ1-6, is DSGVTQTPKHLITATGQRVTLRCSPRSGDLSVYWYQQSLDQGLQFLIQYYNGEERAKGNILERFSAQQFPDLHSELNLSSLELGDSALYFCASSAAGTGNSPLHFGNGTRLTVT.